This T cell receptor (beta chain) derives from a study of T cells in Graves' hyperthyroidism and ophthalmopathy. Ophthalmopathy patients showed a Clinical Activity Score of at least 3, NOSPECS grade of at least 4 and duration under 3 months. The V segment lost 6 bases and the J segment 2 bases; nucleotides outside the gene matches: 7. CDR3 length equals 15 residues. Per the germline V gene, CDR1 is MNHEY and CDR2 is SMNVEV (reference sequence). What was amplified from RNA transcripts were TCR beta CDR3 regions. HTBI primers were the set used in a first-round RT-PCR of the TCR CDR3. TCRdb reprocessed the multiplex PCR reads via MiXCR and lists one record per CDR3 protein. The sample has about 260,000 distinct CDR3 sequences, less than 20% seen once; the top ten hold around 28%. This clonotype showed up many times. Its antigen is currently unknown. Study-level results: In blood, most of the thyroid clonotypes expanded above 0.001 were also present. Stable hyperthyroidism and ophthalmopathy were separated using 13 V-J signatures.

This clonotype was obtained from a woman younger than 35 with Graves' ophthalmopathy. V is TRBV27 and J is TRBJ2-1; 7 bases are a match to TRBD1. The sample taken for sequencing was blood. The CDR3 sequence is CASRTGAYPYNEQFF. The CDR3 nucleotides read TGTGCCAGCAGAACAGGGGCCTATCCCTACAATGAGCAGTTCTTC.